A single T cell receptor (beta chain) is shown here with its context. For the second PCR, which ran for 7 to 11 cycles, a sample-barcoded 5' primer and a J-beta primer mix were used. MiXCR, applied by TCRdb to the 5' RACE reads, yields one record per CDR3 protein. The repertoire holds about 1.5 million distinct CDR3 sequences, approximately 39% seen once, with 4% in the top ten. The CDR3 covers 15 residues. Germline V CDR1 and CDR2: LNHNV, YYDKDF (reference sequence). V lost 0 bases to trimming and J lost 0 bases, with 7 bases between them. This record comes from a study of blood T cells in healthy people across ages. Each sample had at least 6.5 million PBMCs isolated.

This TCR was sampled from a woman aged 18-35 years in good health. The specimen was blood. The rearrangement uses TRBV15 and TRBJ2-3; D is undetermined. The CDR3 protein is CATSRDTASTDTQYF. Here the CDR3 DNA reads TGTGCCACCAGCAGAGATACGGCTAGCACAGATACGCAGTATTTT.